The 3 T cell receptor beta chains reported below all come from one sample, sequenced in a study of shared clonotypes between healthy human individuals. It was CD45RO-negative cells, positively selected for CCR7, that made up naive CD8 cells, with terminally differentiated effector memory CD45RA+ cells excluded. Clones were sequenced by immunoSEQ multiplex PCR, and TCRdb holds only the in-frame ones, with some missing. Among hundreds of thousands of clones listed, about 98% were seen once. The specimen was naive CD8+ T cells sorted from blood. These receptors were collected from a man aged 30-40 years in good health.

This chain uses TRBV15 with TRBJ2-4; 12 nucleotides line up with TRBD1. CDR1 is LNHNV, CDR2 YYDKDF, per germline (reference sequence). The CDR3 loop spans 19 amino acids. The V gene end was trimmed by 5 bases and the J gene end by 3 bases; junction bases not matched to a gene: 14. CDR3 sequence: CATSDRDRGRNLDKNIQYF. The DNA for the CDR3 is TGTGCCACCAGCGACCGGGACAGGGGGCGGAATCTTGACAAAAACATTCAGTACTTC.

J is TRBJ2-5 and V is TRBV11-2, with D perhaps assigned TRBD1 or TRBD2 (5 bases each). Per germline, CDR1 SGHAT and CDR2 FQNNGV. V was cut by 5 bases and J by 8 bases, with 30 bases left in between. This CDR3 has 18 amino acids. Here the CDR3 reads CASSPVGTRESIWDTQYF. CDR3 DNA sequence: TGTGCCAGCAGCCCGGTAGGGACGAGGGAGTCCATCTGGGATACCCAGTACTTC.

The chain uses TRBV27 and TRBJ2-1, with D perhaps TRBD1 or TRBD2 (5 bases each). This CDR3 is 16 amino acids long. The germline V gene has CDR1 MNHEY and CDR2 SMNVEV (reference sequence). V was pared by 4 bases and J by 4 bases, with 17 bases between. CDR3: CASSSQVEARYNEQFF. The CDR3 DNA reads as TGTGCCAGCAGTTCACAGGTGGAGGCAAGATACAATGAGCAGTTCTTC.